This T cell receptor (beta chain) was identified during a study of cytomegalovirus exposure and HLA in healthy donors. Broader study findings: A subsequent analysis found that TCR clusters from the first cohort also tended to co-occur in the 120 or so validation repertoires, with less than 95% of cluster scores above 0. For most TCR sequences rarity was the rule, although some public TCRs occurred in many donors.

TCRdb's copy holds only in-frame clones and misses some; the assay was immunoSEQ multiplex PCR. The sample has 250,000 to 300,000 clones, 90% seen once. Germline V gives CDR1 KGHSH, CDR2 LQKENI. The CDR3 spans 12 residues. Trimming cost V 3 bases and J 8 bases; bases outside gene matches: 2. With regard to this clone: Antigen: not known.

The sequencing input was PBMCs. The sequence was obtained from a woman under 30 in good health and CMV-seronegative. V usage is TRBV18 and J usage is TRBJ1-2, with 8 bases aligning to TRBD1. The CDR3 DNA sequence: TGTGCCAGCTCACCGACAGGGGAGGGCTACACCTTC. Encoded protein: CASSPTGEGYTF.